The following is a T cell receptor (beta chain) sequence with its context. This clone was recorded a few times. Its antigen is unknown. No per-base quality is available; no much larger clone lies one base away. This sample is part of a study of cytomegalovirus exposure and HLA in healthy donors (dated by TCRdb to the late 2010s). Regarding the research as a whole: In an earlier analysis of 550 to 750 of the donors, about 260 Gb of sequence data and 117 million unique TCR beta sequences from 180 million or so T cells were reported. Approximately 310 gigabases of sequencing data and around 85 million unique TCR sequences made up an early release that covered 500 to 650 HLA-typed donors. The genetic ancestry cluster associated with self-reported Caucasian donors included over 80% of the roughly 360 genotyped donors. The study was designed to test whether signatures of past pathogen exposure could be identified by cataloging public T cell receptors. The study profiled the T cell repertoires of around 700 subjects by immunosequencing and related them to cytomegalovirus serostatus. Along with the approximately 650-subject first cohort, a separate validation cohort of more than 90 different subjects was used. To predict cytomegalovirus infection status, the study combined high-throughput TCR immunosequencing, statistical association of individual TCRs with disease status, and machine learning. In a later analysis, previously published TCR beta repertoires from roughly 710 donors were re-analyzed and high-resolution HLA genotyping was added so that TCR occurrence patterns could be studied. Rather than using new phenotypic data, the later analysis identified candidate immune exposures from TCR beta sequences and from how often those sequences occurred across donors. An earlier analysis of fewer than 700 of the donors applied high-throughput TCR beta sequencing to assess whether each TCR beta V gene segment acted as functional or pseudogenic. Donor age, sex, ethnicity and CMV serostatus were compiled together with the repertoire data. In a later genetic analysis, genome-wide SNP genotypes for about 55% of the roughly 700 donors were used, and that subset was treated as a discovery cohort. All discovery cohort repertoires had been generated using a single sequencing platform. HLA typing included class I and class II loci at four-digit resolution. The number of donors typed differed by locus, with 629-630 for A, B, C, DRB1 and DQB1, around 520 for DQA1, approximately 570 for DPA1, and around 450 for DPB1. Several DR-DQ haplotypes were treated as single units for association and clustering because of strong linkage in the cohort. Across some 400 genotyped donors of the cohort, an average of approximately 220,000 unique TCR beta nucleotide sequences per donor were sequenced, and roughly 18% of those sequences were non-productive. What the study reported, not specific to this receptor: A later analysis found that HLA-associated TCR beta chains were more clonally expanded and had lower generation probabilities than equally common non-associated chains. In the study, 150 to 200 TCR beta chains were listed as associated with cytomegalovirus. According to a later analysis, most CMV-associated TCR beta chains appeared to be HLA-restricted, and the HLA associations seemed to be driven largely by CMV exposure. Linkage disequilibrium might explain the correlated functional status among segregating V segments, but an unknown experimental factor could not be ruled out. A later analysis reported that several top co-occurrence clusters appeared linked to parvovirus B19, influenza, CMV and Epstein-Barr virus. In vitro tests confirmed that a few of the cytomegalovirus-associated TCR beta chains recognize cytomegalovirus antigens. In a later genetic analysis, a missense DCLRE1C variant was associated with V-gene and J-gene trimming of TCR beta chains, and the association was replicated in an independent cohort. A group of highly shared sequence variants was considered likely to be a technical artifact of the sequencing pipeline. Specific HLA alleles were associated with 15,000 to 20,000 TCR beta sequences at a false discovery rate of 0.05 in a later analysis. The authors suggested that the approach could potentially be extended to other disease states and immunological phenotypes. An earlier analysis of approximately 600 of the donors showed that most TCR beta V segments appeared in productive rearrangements either about 90% or about 30% of the time, which broadly matched IMGT annotations. A further reported finding was that TCR beta sequences accurately predicted the HLA-A and HLA-B alleles for most subjects in the first cohort. Strong co-occurrence of HLA alleles, especially DR and DQ, made assigning TCR associations to individual alleles difficult. While some public TCRs were present in many individuals, most TCR sequences turned up only very rarely across donors. Because some donors lacked HLA typing at each locus, the association tests relied only on the typed subset. Roughly 15 rarely observed V segments, including chromosome 9 orphons, were excluded from the earlier analysis of a few hundred of the donors because counts were too low. CMV serostatus was the only immune exposure information available for the cohort. The cohort was sequenced for TCR beta chains only, and without alpha or paired-chain data the features that could be detected were limited. Presence/absence analyses assumed roughly uniform sequencing depth across donors, an assumption that may not hold. Some IMGT-functional V segments, including TRBV6-2 and TRBV6-3, could not be told apart with the 87-base-pair reads, so those segments were excluded. In a later analysis, the rate of TCR association differed among HLA loci, with DRB1 alleles having the most associated TCRs and HLA-C alleles having the fewest. The classifier was reported to diagnose cytomegalovirus status with high specificity and sensitivity in both the original and validation cohorts. According to a later genetic analysis, donors in an Asian-associated ancestry cluster had fewer N-insertions in productive TCRs than the approximately 700-donor mean.

The cohort consisted of 600 to 750 healthy bone marrow donors. Cohort members were all nominally healthy when sampled, although unrecorded immune exposures were likely present. The donor was CMV seropositive and belonged to the group of about 290 seropositive cohort members. Every donor gave a peripheral blood sample, and the peripheral blood mononuclear cells from that sample were used for TCR beta sequencing. Genomic DNA extraction from the blood cell samples was performed with the Qiagen DNeasy Blood Extraction Kit. Spanning cysteine to phenylalanine, the CDR3 consists of 14 amino acids. Only the CDR3 DNA stays, 42 bases, in frame from base 1. The V end gives up 4 bases and the J end 6 bases, leaving 6 bases in the junction not matched to a gene. The germline V gene gives CDR1 as SGHTA and CDR2 as FQGTGA. Receptor amplification or capture employed the immunoSEQ multiplex PCR assay. The multiplex PCR relied on a mix of 60 forward primers for TCR Vbeta segments and 13 reverse primers for TCR Jbeta segments. Amplification of the CDR3 region of rearranged TCR beta genes was performed with a multiplex PCR assay on genomic DNA. Amplified TCR beta libraries were sequenced as 87-base-pair reads on the Illumina HiSeq System. The authors processed their data as follows. Across the 700 or so repertoires, a later analysis counted roughly 84 million unique TCR beta chains, some 11 million of which were shared by at least two donors. Raw reads were error-corrected and collapsed into unique sequences by a nearest-neighbor algorithm in which closely related sequences were merged to remove PCR and sequencing errors. Alignment of CDR3 sequences to IMGT reference sequences was used to assign V, D and J gene segments. For a sequence to be retained, a match of at least six nucleotides to both a V gene segment and a J gene segment was required. Rearrangements were classified as productive when the CDR3 lacked stop codons and remained in frame with V and J, and all other rearrangements were classified as non-productive. CDR3 was defined by IMGT convention, running from the second conserved V-encoded cysteine to the conserved J-encoded phenylalanine. In an earlier analysis of more than 550 of the donors, sequences lacking an unambiguous match to a single V gene segment were excluded. In an earlier analysis of 450 to 700 of the donors, V segments were called functional above 56.7% productive rearrangements and were called segregating when the between-donor standard deviation exceeded 5%. To diagnose cytomegalovirus status from the catalog of TCR beta chain sequences, a statistical classification framework was built. In a later analysis, V and J genes were assigned by comparing TCR nucleotide sequences against IMGT/GENE-DB human TR gene sequences. In a later analysis, CDR3 sequences and most-parsimonious VDJ recombination scenarios were assigned using the TCRdist pipeline. In a later analysis, each TCR beta chain was defined by its CDR3 amino acid sequence together with its V-gene family, and reads without a unique V-gene family were excluded. In a later analysis, a few hundred highly shared, low-generation-probability nucleotide sequences were removed to address suspected cross-contamination and a sequencing artifact. In a later analysis, a clonal expansion index for each public chain was calculated from normalized within-repertoire ranks of inferred template counts. In a later analysis, generation probabilities were computed with a VDJ recombination model fitted to out-of-frame rearrangements, and the resulting probabilities were checked against IGoR. A later analysis scored TCR-TCR, TCR-HLA and TCR-CMV co-occurrence with hypergeometric tests, applying a repertoire-size bias correction to TCR pairs. A later analysis estimated false discovery rates by permuting HLA or CMV assignments 20 times. A later analysis grouped co-occurring TCRs with DBSCAN, adding TCRdist sequence similarity when clustering within HLA-allele-positive subsets. Repertoires with fewer than 30,000 or more than 120,000 public chains, plus five repertoires with anomalous nucleotide sharing, were excluded from co-occurrence clustering. What TCRdb holds here is the immuneACCESS table cut down to in-frame rearrangements. Part of the clones is not present; checked against another copy, under half of the missing clones reflect an unresolved V gene, and the others are unexplained. The DNA was the basis for D and trimming; V, J and clone size are from that table. In this sample the table shows 100,000 to 150,000 clones, about 11% of which occur a single time. The ten most abundant clones make up about 4.7% of the sample.

The sequencing sample was made of PBMCs. This chain is built from TRBV7-3 and TRBJ2-3, with TRBD2 matching 8 junction bases. The source is a woman between 18 and 30 years old in good health and CMV-seropositive. The CDR3 amino acid sequence is: CASSSGLASDTQYF. The sequenced DNA is TGTGCCAGCAGCTCCGGACTAGCATCCGATACGCAGTATTTT.